Given below is one T cell receptor (beta chain) in context. Its antigen is not known. Sequencing was performed with immunoSEQ multiplex PCR; in TCRdb, only in-frame clones are kept and a portion is missing. The table has fewer than 90,000 clones, around 86% seen once. This sample was included in a study of OX40 agonist ivuxolimab in advanced cancers. At the level of the study: Ivuxolimab is a fully human IgG2 antibody that activates OX40 (CD134). Prior checkpoint blockade (anti-PD-1, anti-PD-L1 or anti-CTLA-4) was permitted; approximately 41% had it. Study-level results: At 0.1 to 3.0 mg/kg, CD4+ and CD8+ blood T cells expanded clonally by week 6. The investigators did not determine what antigen specificity the expanded peripheral T cells had.

The CDR3 covers 16 residues. V was cut by 3 bases and J by 0 bases, with 13 bases left in between. Germline lookup yields CDR1 SGHNT and CDR2 YYREEE (reference sequence). The J gene is TRBJ1-3, the V gene TRBV5-4; weak D call: TRBD1 (5 bases). This sample comprised CD4+ or CD8+ T cells sorted from blood, obtained in a trial of the OX40 agonist ivuxolimab. This clonotype was sampled from an adult with an advanced solid tumor such as melanoma, head and neck, liver or kidney cancer. CDR3 nucleotides: TGTGCCAGCAGCTCCTCGGGACTCATCTCTGGAAACACCATATATTTT. This gives the protein CASSSSGLISGNTIYF.